A single sample is the source of the 18 T cell receptor beta chains below, sequenced in a study of graft-versus-host responses after intestinal transplantation (dated by TCRdb to the early 2020s). To prepare the library, the immunoSEQ multiplex PCR assay was applied. Held by TCRdb, this immuneACCESS table contains in-frame sequences only and omits some clones. Under half of the omission traces to an unresolved V gene where checked; the cause of the rest is unknown. The sample table shows approximately 50,000 clones, and over 85% are seen once. The ten largest make up 1.6% of the sample. The sequencing here drew on PBMCs, taken 26 days after transplant. These receptors came from a human patient who received an intestinal transplant, so some T cells may come from the graft donor.

Relative to its sample, this clone is medium-sized. V is TRBV7-6 and J is TRBJ1-2; 7 nucleotides align to TRBD1. This CDR3 contains 16 residues. Germline trimming cut 2 bases from V and 8 bases from J; bases unmatched to any gene: 14. Per the germline V gene, CDR1 is SGHVS and CDR2 is FNYEAQ. CDR3 DNA sequence: TGTGCCAGCAGCTTATCGGTGTCAGGGGGGAGTTGGGGCTACACCTTC. Its protein is CASSLSVSGGSWGYTF.

There are a few counts of this clone. The chain uses TRBV5-4 and TRBJ2-2; 12 nucleotides line up with TRBD1. CDR1 and CDR2 (germline): SGHNT, YYREEE (reference sequence). V shed 4 bases and J 3 bases; nucleotides not matched to a gene: 4. This CDR3 is 16 amino acids long. The CDR3 nucleotides are TGTGCCAGCAGCCCGGGACAGGGGGCTCACACCGGGGAGCTGTTTTTT. Translated: CASSPGQGAHTGELFF.

The chain couples TRBV5-8 to TRBJ2-3; 7 nucleotides align to TRBD1. Germline-derived CDR1 and CDR2 are SGHTS and YDEGEE. The CDR3 spans 16 residues. The trim removed 2 bases at V and 0 bases at J, leaving 6 bases unmatched. This chain's CDR3 is CASSFRATGSTDTQYF. In DNA, the CDR3 is TGTGCCAGCAGCTTCCGGGCGACAGGGAGCACAGATACGCAGTATTTT.

V and J are TRBV19 and TRBJ2-3; D gene uncertain. Trimming cost V 1 base and J 4 bases, with 6 bases left between them. CDR1 and CDR2 (germline): LNHDA, SQIVND (reference sequence). This CDR3 is built from 13 residues. CDR3 bases: TGTGCCAGTAGTATAGGTGCGTCAGATACGCAGTATTTT. Amino acids: CASSIGASDTQYF.

This clone has more than one count but fewer than ten. V gene TRBV13 combines with J gene TRBJ2-2; 10 bases are shared with TRBD1. After removal of 5 bases from V and 1 base from J, the junction contained 4 bases not matched to a gene. This CDR3 region has 16 residues. Germline V gene data show CDR1 as PRHDT and CDR2 as FYEKMQ (reference sequence). In DNA form, the CDR3 reads TGTGCCAGCAGCACACGGGACAGGGGGAACACCGGGGAGCTGTTTTTT. It encodes CASSTRDRGNTGELFF. Full variable domain (missing parts from reference TRBV13 and TRBJ2-2): AAGVIQSPRHLIKEKRETATLKCYPIPRHDTVYWYQQGPGQDPQFLISFYEKMQSDKGSIPDRFSAQQFSDYHSELNMSSLELGDSALYFCASSTRDRGNTGELFFGEGSRLTVL.

This clone was recorded only once. The V call is TRBV7-3, the J call TRBJ1-2; no reliable D call. Germline CDR1 is SGHTA and CDR2 is FQGTGA. The V gene lost 4 bases and the J gene lost 0 bases, with 9 bases spanning the gap. CDR3 length: 14 amino acids. CDR3 loop: CASSSEPSNYGYTF. CDR3 nucleotide sequence: TGTGCCAGCAGCTCGGAGCCATCTAACTATGGCTACACCTTC.

The genes are TRBV19 and TRBJ1-1, with TRBD1 as a possible D gene (5 bases). V was shortened by 6 bases and J by 4 bases, with 12 bases between the two germline ends. The length of the CDR3 is 13 residues. The germline V gene has CDR1 LNHDA and CDR2 SQIVND (reference sequence). CDR3 in amino acids: CASRTGVRTEAFF. CDR3 nucleotide sequence: TGTGCCAGTAGAACAGGAGTTCGCACTGAAGCTTTCTTT.

The chain combines TRBV28 with TRBJ1-5; D unresolved. Germline CDR1 and CDR2: MDHEN and SYDVKM. Trimming shortened V by 3 bases and J by 3 bases, and 18 bases separated the two germline ends. This CDR3 is built from 17 residues. The chain's CDR3 is CASSFSDWRADNQPQHF. DNA for the CDR3: TGTGCCAGCAGTTTCTCAGACTGGAGGGCTGACAATCAGCCCCAGCATTTT. The entire variable domain, with the rest obtained from reference TRBV28 and TRBJ1-5, is as follows: DVKVTQSSRYLVKRTGEKVFLECVQDMDHENMFWYRQDPGLGLRLIYFSYDVKMKEKGDIPEGYSVSREKKERFSLILESASTNQTSMYLCASSFSDWRADNQPQHFGDGTRLSIL.

This clone turned up a few times. This chain connects TRBV6-6 to TRBJ2-5; TRBD1 is a possible D gene (6 bases). The ends were cut back, 6 bases at V and 2 bases at J, with 13 bases in the middle. Germline V CDR1 and CDR2: MNHNY, SVGAGI (reference sequence). This CDR3 has 14 residues. The CDR3 DNA follows: TGTGCCAGCAGCCAGGACAGCGGTCAAGAGACCCAGTACTTC. Amino acids: CASSQDSGQETQYF.

This sequence joins TRBV13 and TRBJ2-1, with D tentatively TRBD1 (6 bases). CDR1 is PRHDT and CDR2 is FYEKMQ in the germline V gene (reference sequence). The V end lost 5 bases, the J end lost 5 bases, and 13 bases lay between the germline ends. This CDR3 is built from 14 residues. The CDR3 DNA reads as TGTGCCAGCAGCGGCCGGACAGCACACAATGAGCAGTTCTTC. This translates into CASSGRTAHNEQFF.

The chain combines TRBV18 with TRBJ2-7; TRBD2 matches 14 bases. The germline V gene encodes CDR1 KGHSH and CDR2 LQKENI. The CDR3 covers 15 residues. Trimming removed 3 bases from V and 7 bases from J; junction bases left unmatched: 5. The CDR3 bases are TGTGCCAGCTCACCTCCGGGACTAGCGGGAGCGGAGCAGTACTTC. Its translation: CASSPPGLAGAEQYF.

V and J are TRBV15 and TRBJ2-1; 8 nucleotides line up with TRBD2. The V gene end was trimmed by 1 base and the J gene end by 0 bases; junction bases not matched to a gene: 14. The V gene's germline CDR1 is LNHNV and CDR2 YYDKDF (reference sequence). The CDR3 covers 20 residues. Here the CDR3 reads CATSRVPAGALRYSYNEQFF. In nucleotides, the CDR3 is TGTGCCACCAGCAGAGTTCCAGCGGGGGCTCTAAGGTACTCCTACAATGAGCAGTTCTTC.

The CDR3 region has the DNA TGTGCCAGCAGTAGGAGAGGCGGGTACAATGAGCAGTTCTTC. Amino acids: CASSRRGGYNEQFF. This sequence joins TRBV2 and TRBJ2-1, with D possibly matching TRBD2 (5 bases). Deletions cut 5 bases from V and 4 bases from J, with 12 bases between. The germline V gene encodes CDR1 SNHLY and CDR2 FYNNEI. The CDR3 has 14 amino acids.

The chain carries TRBV2 and TRBJ2-1; 16 bases map to TRBD2. J was trimmed by 3 bases and V by 4 bases; bases with no gene match: 6. CDR3 length: 18 residues. Germline V gives CDR1 SNHLY, CDR2 FYNNEI. CDR3 coding DNA: TGTGCCAGCAGTGGAGGGACTAGCGGGGGGGCCGGCTACAATGAGCAGTTCTTC. It specifies CASSGGTSGGAGYNEQFF. The entire variable domain, with the rest obtained from reference TRBV2 and TRBJ2-1, is as follows: EPEVTQTPSHQVTQMGQEVILRCVPISNHLYFYWYRQILGQKVEFLVSFYNNEISEKSEIFDDQFSVERPDGSNFTLKIRSTKLEDSAMYFCASSGGTSGGAGYNEQFFGPGTRLTVL.

The chain employs TRBV25-1 and TRBJ2-1, with no clear D. The CDR3 covers 9 residues. Between the trimmed V and J ends, which lost 5 bases and 12 bases, there was a span of 5 bases. Germline V gene lookup returns CDR1 MGHDK and CDR2 SYGVNS. In DNA, the CDR3 is TGTGCCAGCAGTCTCGGGCAGTTCTTC. Its protein is CASSLGQFF.

In this sample, this clone turned up once. The rearrangement links TRBV15 to TRBJ2-1, with TRBD2 matching over 13 bases. The CDR3 has 17 residues. The V gene end was trimmed by 3 bases and the J gene end by 0 bases; junction bases not matched to a gene: 2. Germline loops: CDR1 LNHNV, CDR2 YYDKDF (reference sequence). CDR3 amino acids: CATSRTSGGSSYNEQFF. The CDR3 coding sequence is TGTGCCACCAGCAGGACTAGCGGGGGGAGCTCCTACAATGAGCAGTTCTTC.

This sequence joins TRBV2 and TRBJ1-1, with 10 bases fitting TRBD1. Germline trimming cut 1 base from V and 5 bases from J; bases unmatched to any gene: 4. The CDR3 length is 15 residues. The germline CDR1 and CDR2 sequences are SNHLY and FYNNEI. The CDR3 protein is CASSEGQGASTEAFF. CDR3 in DNA: TGTGCCAGCAGTGAAGGACAGGGGGCAAGTACTGAAGCTTTCTTT.

The V call is TRBV4-3, the J call TRBJ1-5, with TRBD1 as a possible D gene (6 bases). CDR3 length: 15 residues. The germline V gene encodes CDR1 LGHNA and CDR2 YSLEER. V shed 1 base and J shed 2 bases, with 9 bases lying between them. The CDR3 coding sequence is TGCGCCAGCAGCCAAGGGGCAGGGGGCAATCAGCCCCAGCATTTT. Translated: CASSQGAGGNQPQHF.